Shown below are 9 T cell receptor beta chains from a single sample sequenced in a study of response to subunit inactivated influenza vaccine. MiXCR, run by TCRdb on the RT-PCR reads, gives a single entry per CDR3 protein. Among some 640,000 distinct CDR3 sequences listed, approximately 14% were seen once. Sample: PBMCs from blood, taken approximately 15 days before vaccination. The receptors were sampled from a man aged 50-59 years who received an inactivated influenza vaccine.

The CDR3 nucleotides read TGTGCCAGCAGTTTATCTCCTATGGACGAGCAGTACTTC. This translates into CASSLSPMDEQYF. J is TRBJ2-7 and V is TRBV6-2 or TRBV6-3; D gene unclear. This CDR3 spans 13 amino acids. The germline CDR1 and CDR2 sequences are MNHEY and SVGEGT. V was cut by 4 bases and J by 5 bases, with 12 bases left in between.

The V and J genes are TRBV7-3 and TRBJ2-1, with D possibly matching TRBD1 (5 bases). In germline, CDR1 is SGHTA, CDR2 FQGTGA. Trimming removed 8 bases at V and 6 bases at J, with 14 bases between. The length of the CDR3 is 13 residues. This CDR3 reads CASSRGAGNEQFF. Written as DNA, the CDR3 is TGTGCCAGCTCCCGTGGGGCTGGCAATGAGCAGTTCTTC.

The chain carries TRBV6-1 and TRBJ1-5; unclear D gene. The CDR3 covers 13 residues. Germline assignment: CDR1 MNHNS and CDR2 SASEGT. V gave up 2 bases and J gave up 6 bases, with 8 bases separating them. The CDR3 nucleotides read TGTGCCAGCAGTGAAACTAAGGGTCAGCCCCAGCATTTT. Residues: CASSETKGQPQHF.

The J gene is TRBJ2-2, the V gene TRBV5-4; 12 positions agree with TRBD1. J was trimmed by 0 bases and V by 1 base; bases with no gene match: 7. Germline values: CDR1 SGHNT, CDR2 YYREEE (reference sequence). The CDR3 consists of 19 residues. CDR3 nucleotide sequence: TGTGCCAGCAGCTTGAATTGGGACAGGGGGCTTGCGAACACCGGGGAGCTGTTTTTT. This sequence encodes CASSLNWDRGLANTGELFF.

There are a few counts of this clonotype. The CDR3 protein is CASSPTSGHISYEQYF. The CDR3 DNA reads TGTGCCAGCAGCCCGACTAGCGGCCACATATCCTACGAGCAGTACTTC. The chain couples TRBV7-2 to TRBJ2-7, with 9 nucleotides matching TRBD2. Germline trimming cut 5 bases from V and 1 base from J; bases unmatched to any gene: 9. The CDR3 has 16 residues. The germline CDR1 and CDR2 sequences are SGHTA and FQGNSA.

The DNA of the CDR3 is TGCAGTGCTAGAGATAGGACAGACGGCTACACCTTC. Amino acid sequence: CSARDRTDGYTF. This chain uses TRBV20-1 with TRBJ1-2; D possibly corresponds to TRBD1 (6 bases). Germline CDR1 is DFQATT and CDR2 is SNEGSKA (reference sequence). V was pared by 0 bases and J by 8 bases, with 10 bases between. This CDR3 contains 12 residues.

This clonotype was observed a handful of times. The chain combines TRBV28 with TRBJ2-1; unclear D gene. Germline V gene lookup returns CDR1 MDHEN and CDR2 SYDVKM. This CDR3 is 14 amino acids long. V was clipped by 3 bases and J by 10 bases, with 16 bases between them. CDR3 bases: TGTGCCAGCAGTTTTCTGGACGGCTTGACCGAGCAGTTCTTC. This codes for CASSFLDGLTEQFF.

The chain couples TRBV7-8 to TRBJ2-3; TRBD2 aligns across 7 bases. The CDR3 totals 13 residues. Germline CDR1 reads SGHVS; CDR2 reads FQNEAQ. With 0 bases clipped from V and 11 bases from J, the junction kept 5 bases outside the gene matches. CDR3 sequence (DNA): TGTGCCAGCAGCTTAGCGCGCGTAGCGGGGCAGTATTTT. Its translation: CASSLARVAGQYF.

This clonotype showed up just a few times. In nucleotides, the CDR3 is TGCGCCAGCAGCCGGCTAGAGGTTAAGACCCAGTACTTC. Translating it yields CASSRLEVKTQYF. This chain joins TRBV5-1 and TRBJ2-5, with no clear D. The CDR3 sequence is 13 residues long. Germline V CDR1 and CDR2: SGHRS, YFSETQ. Trimming shortened V by 4 bases and J by 6 bases, and 13 bases separated the two germline ends.